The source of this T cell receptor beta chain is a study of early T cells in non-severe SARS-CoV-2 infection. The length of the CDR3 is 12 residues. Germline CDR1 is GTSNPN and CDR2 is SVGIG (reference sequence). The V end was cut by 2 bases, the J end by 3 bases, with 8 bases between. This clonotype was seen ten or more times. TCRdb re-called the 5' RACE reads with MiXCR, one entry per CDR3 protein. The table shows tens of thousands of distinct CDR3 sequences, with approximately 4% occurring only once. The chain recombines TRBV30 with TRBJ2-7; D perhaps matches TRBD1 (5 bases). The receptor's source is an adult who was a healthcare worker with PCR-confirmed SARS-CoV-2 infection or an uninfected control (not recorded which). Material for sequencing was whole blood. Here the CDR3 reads CAWSPRVYEQYF. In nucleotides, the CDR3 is TGTGCCTGGAGTCCCAGGGTCTACGAGCAGTACTTC.